This TCR beta chain is drawn from a study of blood T cells in healthy people across ages. This CDR3 spans 13 amino acids. Germline V gene data show CDR1 as SEHNR and CDR2 as FQNEAQ (reference sequence). Each donor supplied roughly 9 milliliters of peripheral blood. With a J-beta primer mix and a sample-barcoded 5' primer, a second PCR ran 7 to 11 cycles. From the 5' RACE reads, TCRdb called clonotypes with MiXCR, one entry per CDR3 protein. The table records around 1,500,000 distinct CDR3 sequences, about 40% of them present only once. V usage is TRBV7-9 and J usage is TRBJ2-1; D tentatively reads TRBD1 or TRBD2 (5 bases each). This TCR came from a young woman in good health. The specimen sequenced was blood. DNA of the CDR3: TGTGTGGGGGTCGCAGGATCCTACAATGAGCAGTTCTTC. Its protein product is CVGVAGSYNEQFF.